Below, 17 T cell receptor beta chains from the same sample are listed, as sequenced in a study of shared clonotypes between healthy human individuals. Libraries were prepared by immunoSEQ multiplex PCR; TCRdb keeps only in-frame clonotypes and omits some of them. The sample contains some 1,400,000 clones, roughly 96% of which appear only once. What was sequenced was naive CD4+ T cells sorted from blood. Specified subset: CD45RA+ positively selected. Receptors originate from a man aged 25 to 45 in good health.

The chain combines TRBV14 with TRBJ2-1, with a possible D match to TRBD1 (8 bases). Germline-derived CDR1 and CDR2 are SGHDN and FVKESK. This CDR3 is 15 amino acids long. The V end was cut by 4 bases, the J end by 8 bases, with 18 bases between. The chain's CDR3 is CASSPLGQGGDEQFF. The DNA for the CDR3 is TGTGCCAGCAGCCCGCTAGGACAGGGAGGGGATGAGCAGTTCTTC.

This rearrangement joins TRBV11-2 to TRBJ1-4, with D tentatively TRBD1 (5 bases). The CDR3 is 16 residues long. Germline V gene lookup returns CDR1 SGHAT and CDR2 FQNNGV. Trimming took 1 base from V and 8 from J, leaving 17 bases between them. CDR3 nucleotides: TGTGCCAGCAGCTTAGGTGCAGGGCCCTTTAGGGAAAAACTGTTTTTT. Amino acids: CASSLGAGPFREKLFF.

J is TRBJ2-7 and V is TRBV18, with TRBD1 matching 10 bases. The CDR3 totals 15 residues. Losses at the gene ends were 3 bases for V and 1 base for J; bases not matched to a gene: 3. Germline V gives CDR1 KGHSH, CDR2 LQKENI. The CDR3 reads CASSPGQGLSYEQYF. The CDR3 DNA reads TGTGCCAGCTCACCGGGACAGGGGTTGTCCTACGAGCAGTACTTC.

This sequence joins TRBV11-2 and TRBJ1-1; D not resolved. Trimming took 3 bases from V and 5 from J, leaving 10 bases between them. The CDR3 extends over 13 amino acids. Per germline, CDR1 SGHAT and CDR2 FQNNGV. CDR3 sequence (DNA): TGTGCCAGCAGCTTCTCCCTTGTAACTGAAGCTTTCTTT. It translates to CASSFSLVTEAFF.

V gene TRBV27 combines with J gene TRBJ2-3, with D perhaps matching TRBD2 (6 bases). Germline V gives CDR1 MNHEY, CDR2 SMNVEV (reference sequence). The germline V and J ends were trimmed by 1 base and 5 bases, with 13 bases remaining between them. This CDR3 is built from 15 residues. DNA of the CDR3: TGTGCCAGCAGTTTATATCTTCCGCGGGGAGATACGCAGTATTTT. Translated: CASSLYLPRGDTQYF.

The J gene is TRBJ1-5, the V gene TRBV28, with D tentatively TRBD1 (6 bases). The CDR3 is 13 amino acids. The V gene lost 7 bases and the J gene lost 5 bases, with 12 bases spanning the gap. CDR1 and CDR2 (germline): MDHEN, SYDVKM. The CDR3 nucleotides are TGTGCCAGCACCCTAGGGGGGTATCAGCCCCAGCATTTT. This sequence encodes CASTLGGYQPQHF.

The V and J genes are TRBV15 and TRBJ2-3; the match to TRBD1 covers 9 bases. The V and J ends lost 3 bases and 1 base, in that order; junction bases with no gene match: 2. This CDR3 is built from 15 residues. In germline, CDR1 is LNHNV, CDR2 YYDKDF (reference sequence). The CDR3 protein is CATSRRTGGTDTQYF. The DNA of the CDR3 is TGTGCCACCAGCAGGAGGACAGGGGGCACAGATACGCAGTATTTT. The entire variable domain, with the rest obtained from reference TRBV15 and TRBJ2-3, is as follows: DAMVIQNPRYQVTQFGKPVTLSCSQTLNHNVMYWYQQKSSQAPKLLFHYYDKDFNNEADTPDNFQSRRPNTSFCFLDIRSPGLGDTAMYLCATSRRTGGTDTQYFGPGTRLTVL.

V is TRBV9 and J is TRBJ2-1, with D perhaps TRBD2 (5 bases). V lost 0 bases and J lost 5, with 12 bases in between. In germline, CDR1 is SGDLS, CDR2 YYNGEE. There are 15 residues in the CDR3. DNA of the CDR3: TGTGCCAGCAGCGTAGCACTAGAGTCAAACAATGAGCAGTTCTTC. It codes for CASSVALESNNEQFF.

The table lists this clone with a count of one. The chain's CDR3 is CASSPSLGLAGTDTQYF. CDR3 nucleotide sequence: TGTGCCAGCAGCCCTTCACTGGGACTAGCGGGAACAGATACGCAGTATTTT. The chain joins TRBV5-5 to TRBJ2-3; 13 nucleotides line up with TRBD2. V lost 4 bases, J lost 3 bases, and 8 bases stayed unmatched. This CDR3 is built from 17 residues. Germline CDR1 is SGHKS and CDR2 is YYEKEE (reference sequence).

The chain combines TRBV5-5 with TRBJ2-7, with D unclear. V was pared by 4 bases and J by 0 bases, with 14 bases between. This CDR3 has 15 amino acids. From germline, CDR1 is SGHKS and CDR2 YYEKEE (reference sequence). The CDR3 here is CASSPGTTPSYEQYF. CDR3 DNA sequence: TGTGCCAGCAGCCCAGGAACGACACCCTCCTACGAGCAGTACTTC.

Points on this clone: The same CDR3 also results from other DNA sequences found in this sample. The chain uses TRBV6-5 and TRBJ2-7; the D gene is possibly TRBD2 (5 bases). Germline V gene lookup returns CDR1 MNHEY and CDR2 SVGAGI. V lost 1 base and J 4 bases, leaving 11 bases between the germline ends. CDR3 size: 14 residues. The CDR3 here is CASSYFGGSYEQYF. The CDR3 coding sequence is TGTGCCAGCAGTTACTTCGGCGGGTCTTACGAGCAGTACTTC.

As for this clone: Relative to the germline gene, one junction end is altered; a read error may explain this. The V and J genes are TRBV10-1 and TRBJ1-4; D not certain. The CDR3 runs 11 residues. Germline CDR1 reads WNHNN; CDR2 reads SYGVQD (reference sequence). Here the CDR3 reads CASSAGPRMYF. The CDR3 DNA sequence: TGCGCCAGCTCTGCCGGACCCAGAATGTATTTT.

The J gene is TRBJ2-7, the V gene TRBV7-2; D is possibly TRBD1 (5 bases). The CDR3 extends over 15 amino acids. CDR1 SGHTA and CDR2 FQGNSA come from the germline V gene. V lost 5 bases, J lost 3 bases, and 17 bases lay in between. CDR3 bases: TGTGCCAGCAGCGAAGGGGCGGCCCAGGGCTACGAGCAGTACTTC. Translated: CASSEGAAQGYEQYF.

V is TRBV11-2 and J is TRBJ1-2; a weak D match, TRBD1 (5 bases). Germline CDR1 reads SGHAT; CDR2 reads FQNNGV. Between the trimmed V and J ends, which lost 5 bases and 5 bases, there was a span of 15 bases. This CDR3 has 14 amino acids. In DNA, the CDR3 is TGTGCCAGCAGCCCTGGTTGGGGGATTTATGGCTACACCTTC. Its translation is CASSPGWGIYGYTF.

As for this clone: At the DNA level, this CDR3 is encoded by other sequences in the same sample as well. The chain links TRBV28 to TRBJ2-1; D is uncertain. This CDR3 is 10 amino acids long. V was trimmed by 3 bases and J by 7 bases, leaving 1 base between them. Germline V gene sequence: CDR1 MDHEN, CDR2 SYDVKM. CDR3 in amino acids: CASSFNEQFF. CDR3 nucleotide sequence: TGTGCCAGCAGTTTTAATGAGCAGTTCTTC.

Note on this clone: This CDR3 is also generated by other DNA sequences in the sample. V usage is TRBV18 and J usage is TRBJ2-1; no definite D call. Per the germline V gene, CDR1 is KGHSH and CDR2 is LQKENI. V was clipped by 0 bases and J by 0 bases, with 6 bases between them. The CDR3 spans 15 residues. As DNA, the CDR3 is TGTGCCAGCTCACCACCAGGGCGCTCCTACAATGAGCAGTTCTTC. Its protein is CASSPPGRSYNEQFF.

The chain combines TRBV4-3 with TRBJ1-5; 8 nucleotides align to TRBD1. The CDR3 totals 15 residues. CDR1 LGHNA and CDR2 YSLEER come from the germline V gene. The V segment lost 0 bases and the J segment 6 bases; nucleotides outside the gene matches: 4. CDR3 in amino acids: CASSQDTDRGQPQHF. CDR3 nucleotides: TGCGCCAGCAGCCAAGATACAGACAGGGGTCAGCCCCAGCATTTT.